This TCR beta chain was sequenced in a study of blood T cells in healthy people across ages. Germline CDR1 and CDR2: SEHNR and FQNEAQ (reference sequence). The junction had 11 bases not matched to a gene; V was cut back by 6 bases and J by 0 bases. The CDR3 loop spans 18 amino acids. For the second PCR, which ran for roughly 6 to 11 cycles, a sample-barcoded 5' primer and a J-beta primer mix were used. TCRdb reprocessed the 5' RACE reads via MiXCR and lists one record per CDR3 protein. Among approximately 1.5 million distinct CDR3 sequences listed, 30% to 35% were seen once. J is TRBJ2-3 and V is TRBV7-9; 11 bases are shared with TRBD2. The sample comprised blood. The clonotype was recovered from a woman in her thirties in good health. In DNA form, the CDR3 reads TGTGCCAGCAGTTCCGGGACTAGCGGAACCCCTAGCACAGATACGCAGTATTTT. It yields the protein CASSSGTSGTPSTDTQYF.